The sequence of this T cell receptor beta chain was determined in a study of CD8 T cells in ankylosing spondylitis. Quantitative barcoded 5'-RACE was used to prepare TCR beta libraries. TCRdb processed the 5' RACE reads anew with MiXCR; each CDR3 protein has one entry. The table has a few hundred thousand distinct CDR3 sequences, 20% to 25% seen once. The study's findings and limits: Significant enrichment of disease-linked clones was reportedly seen in matched ankylosing spondylitis synovial fluid. Reports of some motif variants in reactive arthritis synovial fluid and blood predate this one. A CD8+ phenotype characterized the disease-linked clones, which were relatively rare in peripheral blood. A motif of seven or eight highly homologous TCR beta variants was seen as apparently characteristic of ankylosing spondylitis blood.

Germline lookup yields CDR1 SGDLS and CDR2 YYNGEE. CDR3 length: 16 amino acids. After removal of 0 bases from V and 1 base from J, the junction contained 2 bases not matched to a gene. As regards this clonotype: Its antigen remains unidentified.

The chain employs TRBV9 and TRBJ2-1; 9 bases fit TRBD1. The source material was blood, either unsorted or a sorted T cell fraction (not recorded which). This TCR came from a male donor with ankylosing spondylitis. The CDR3 DNA reads as TGTGCCAGCAGCGTAGCGGACAGGGGATCCTACAATGAGCAGTTCTTC. It encodes CASSVADRGSYNEQFF. Full variable domain (missing parts from reference TRBV9 and TRBJ2-1): DSGVTQTPKHLITATGQRVTLRCSPRSGDLSVYWYQQSLDQGLQFLIQYYNGEERAKGNILERFSAQQFPDLHSELNLSSLELGDSALYFCASSVADRGSYNEQFFGPGTRLTVL.